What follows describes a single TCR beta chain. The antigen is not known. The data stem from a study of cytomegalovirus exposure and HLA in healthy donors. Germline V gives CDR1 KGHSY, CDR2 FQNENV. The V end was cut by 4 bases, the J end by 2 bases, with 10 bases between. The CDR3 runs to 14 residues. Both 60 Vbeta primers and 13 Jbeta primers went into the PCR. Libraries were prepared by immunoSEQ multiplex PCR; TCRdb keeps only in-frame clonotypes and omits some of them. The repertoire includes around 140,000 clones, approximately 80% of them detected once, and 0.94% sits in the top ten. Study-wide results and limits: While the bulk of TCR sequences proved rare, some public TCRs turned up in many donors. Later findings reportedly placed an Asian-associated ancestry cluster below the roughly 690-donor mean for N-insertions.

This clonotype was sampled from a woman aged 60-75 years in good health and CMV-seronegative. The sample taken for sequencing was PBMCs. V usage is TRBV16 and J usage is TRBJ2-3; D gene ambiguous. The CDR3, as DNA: TGTGCCAGCAGCCTGAACACCATCACAGATACGCAGTATTTT. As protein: CASSLNTITDTQYF.